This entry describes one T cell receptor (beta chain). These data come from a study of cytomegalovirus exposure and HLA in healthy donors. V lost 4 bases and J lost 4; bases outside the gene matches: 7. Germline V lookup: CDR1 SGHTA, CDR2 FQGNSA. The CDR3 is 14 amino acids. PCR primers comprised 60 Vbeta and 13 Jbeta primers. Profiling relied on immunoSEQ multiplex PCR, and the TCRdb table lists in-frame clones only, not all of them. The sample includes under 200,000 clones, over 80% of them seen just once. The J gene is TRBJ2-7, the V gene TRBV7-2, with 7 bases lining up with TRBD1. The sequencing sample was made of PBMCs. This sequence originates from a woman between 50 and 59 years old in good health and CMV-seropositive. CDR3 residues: CASSWDRGEYEQYF. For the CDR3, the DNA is TGTGCCAGCAGCTGGGACAGAGGTGAATACGAGCAGTACTTC.